This T cell receptor (beta chain) emerged from a study of radiotherapy plus CTLA-4 blockade in lung cancer. Across the study: Among patients, 15% to 20% showed objective responses, and 30% to 35% had disease control.

The length of the CDR3 is 14 residues. Trimming cost V 6 bases and J 6 bases, with 18 bases left between them. Germline CDR1 reads MDHEN; CDR2 reads SYDVKM. Produced via immunoSEQ multiplex PCR; TCRdb's table is partial and in-frame only. The sample has tens of thousands of clones, 70% to 85% seen once. As to this clone: The antigen is not known.

Study-wide findings and caveats: Early shifts in blood T cell clones, with interferon-beta, reportedly predicted response best. Researchers report tumor-derived TCR clones expanding in blood after radiotherapy plus ipilimumab.

The receptor was derived from a human donor with non-small cell lung cancer who had a complete response to radiotherapy plus ipilimumab. The chain employs TRBV28 and TRBJ2-7, with D perhaps being TRBD1 or TRBD2 (6 bases each). The specimen comprised peripheral blood, sampled from a patient treated with radiotherapy plus ipilimumab. CDR3: CASSPTGGRREQYV. CDR3 nucleotides: TGTGCCAGCAGCCCGACAGGAGGGCGACGCGAGCAGTACGTC.